These T cell receptor beta chains were read from a single sample in a study of cytomegalovirus exposure and HLA in healthy donors. TCRdb's table, derived via immunoSEQ multiplex PCR, lists solely in-frame clones and lacks some. Of 200,000 or so clones in the sample, 75% to 85% were seen once. The sample comprised PBMCs. Source of these receptors: a woman between 18 and 29 years old in good health and CMV-seropositive. Both conserved end residues are part of each CDR3. D genes are given only for firm matches. The size entry is marked missing in some rows and otherwise reads once, few, many or a size class.

CDR3 protein: CASLATGQGFGNTEAFF
CDR3 DNA: TGTGCCAGCCTGGCTACGGGACAGGGTTTCGGGAACACTGAAGCTTTCTTT
CDR3 length: 17
clone size: once
J gene: TRBJ1-1
V gene: TRBV2
D gene: TRBD1

CDR3 protein: CASSEAGPRGEQFF
CDR3 DNA: TGTGCCAGCAGTGAAGCGGGGCCTAGAGGTGAGCAGTTCTTC
CDR3 length: 14
clone size: .
J gene: TRBJ2-1
V gene: TRBV6-1
D gene: .

CDR3 protein: CASSDRRGKQFF
CDR3 DNA: TGTGCCAGCAGTGATCGCCGCGGGAAGCAGTTCTTC
CDR3 length: 12
clone size: .
J gene: TRBJ2-1
V gene: TRBV25-1
D gene: .

CDR3 protein: CASSRRSSGGLADTQYF
CDR3 DNA: TGTGCCAGCAGCCGTAGAAGCAGCGGGGGGCTCGCAGATACGCAGTATTTT
CDR3 length: 17
clone size: .
J gene: TRBJ2-3
V gene: TRBV7-2
D gene: TRBD2

CDR3 protein: CASSLAGGPNQETQYF
CDR3 DNA: TGTGCCAGCAGCTTAGCGGGGGGGCCCAATCAAGAGACCCAGTACTTC
CDR3 length: 16
clone size: .
J gene: TRBJ2-5
V gene: TRBV7-9
D gene: .

CDR3 protein: CSVVVGQAYNEQFF
CDR3 DNA: TGCAGCGTTGTCGTGGGACAGGCCTACAATGAGCAGTTCTTC
CDR3 length: 14
clone size: few
J gene: TRBJ2-1
V gene: TRBV29-1
D gene: TRBD1

CDR3 protein: CASNPTGSDYEQYF
CDR3 DNA: TGTGCCAGCAACCCGACAGGGAGCGATTACGAGCAGTACTTC
CDR3 length: 14
clone size: .
J gene: TRBJ2-7
V gene: TRBV5-5
D gene: TRBD1

CDR3 protein: CASGYRRENYGYTF
CDR3 DNA: TGTGCCAGCGGATACAGGCGCGAAAACTATGGCTACACCTTC
CDR3 length: 14
clone size: .
J gene: TRBJ1-2
V gene: TRBV27
D gene: .

CDR3 protein: CASSNVPGGEQYF
CDR3 DNA: TGTGCCAGCAGTAATGTGCCGGGTGGCGAGCAGTACTTC
CDR3 length: 13
clone size: .
J gene: TRBJ2-7
V gene: TRBV6-4
D gene: .

CDR3 protein: CSVFVLEVDGAFF
CDR3 DNA: TGCAGCGTTTTCGTGTTGGAGGTTGACGGAGCTTTCTTT
CDR3 length: 13
clone size: .
J gene: TRBJ1-1
V gene: TRBV29-1
D gene: .

CDR3 protein: CASSGLNRETSLYEQYF
CDR3 DNA: TGTGCCAGCAGTGGCCTAAACAGGGAAACAAGTCTCTACGAGCAGTACTTC
CDR3 length: 17
clone size: .
J gene: TRBJ2-7
V gene: TRBV6-1
D gene: .

CDR3 protein: CASSQTGVGTTNEKLFF
CDR3 DNA: TGCGCCAGCAGCCAGACAGGGGTGGGGACAACTAATGAAAAACTGTTTTTT
CDR3 length: 17
clone size: .
J gene: TRBJ1-4
V gene: TRBV4-1
D gene: TRBD1

CDR3 protein: CATSRRAAFTDTQYF
CDR3 DNA: TGTGCCACCAGCAGGCGGGCAGCCTTCACAGATACGCAGTATTTT
CDR3 length: 15
clone size: once
J gene: TRBJ2-3
V gene: TRBV15
D gene: .

CDR3 protein: CASSQAGGNQPQHF
CDR3 DNA: TGTGCCAGCTCCCAAGCCGGGGGCAATCAGCCCCAGCATTTT
CDR3 length: 14
clone size: .
J gene: TRBJ1-5
V gene: TRBV27
D gene: .

CDR3 protein: CASSFRRGTTEAFF
CDR3 DNA: TGTGCCAGCAGTTTTCGCCGGGGGACCACTGAAGCTTTCTTT
CDR3 length: 14
clone size: .
J gene: TRBJ1-1
V gene: TRBV28
D gene: .

CDR3 protein: CASSSSGGSGELFF
CDR3 DNA: TGTGCCAGCAGCTCTAGCGGGGGTTCCGGGGAGCTGTTTTTT
CDR3 length: 14
clone size: once
J gene: TRBJ2-2
V gene: TRBV7-2
D gene: TRBD2

CDR3 protein: CASNAGGGTEAFF
CDR3 DNA: TGTGCCAGTAATGCCGGGGGAGGCACTGAAGCTTTCTTT
CDR3 length: 13
clone size: few
J gene: TRBJ1-1
V gene: TRBV19
D gene: .

CDR3 protein: CASSLAVHEQFF
CDR3 DNA: TGCGCCAGCAGCTTGGCCGTTCATGAGCAGTTCTTC
CDR3 length: 12
clone size: .
J gene: TRBJ2-1
V gene: TRBV5-1
D gene: .

CDR3 protein: CASSSDRLDSPLHF
CDR3 DNA: TGTGCCAGCAGCTCCGACAGGTTGGATTCACCCCTCCACTTT
CDR3 length: 14
clone size: .
J gene: TRBJ1-6
V gene: TRBV5-5
D gene: .

CDR3 protein: CASSELAEDTGELFF
CDR3 DNA: TGTGCCAGCAGTGAACTAGCCGAAGACACCGGGGAGCTGTTTTTT
CDR3 length: 15
clone size: .
J gene: TRBJ2-2
V gene: TRBV25-1
D gene: .

CDR3 protein: CASSPRQGRTEAFF
CDR3 DNA: TGTGCCAGCAGCCCCAGACAGGGGAGAACTGAAGCTTTCTTT
CDR3 length: 14
clone size: few
J gene: TRBJ1-1
V gene: TRBV7-3
D gene: TRBD1

CDR3 protein: CASSIGQLSSGNTVYF
CDR3 DNA: TGCGCCAGCAGCATTGGACAGTTAAGTTCTGGAAACACCGTATATTTT
CDR3 length: 16
clone size: .
J gene: TRBJ1-3
V gene: TRBV5-1
D gene: .

CDR3 protein: CASSYSITGGNGQFF
CDR3 DNA: TGTGCCAGCAGTTACTCGATCACAGGGGGCAATGGGCAGTTCTTC
CDR3 length: 15
clone size: .
J gene: TRBJ2-1
V gene: TRBV6-5
D gene: TRBD1

CDR3 protein: CASSYSTGRSNQPQHF
CDR3 DNA: TGTGCCAGCAGCTATTCGACAGGTCGGAGCAATCAGCCCCAGCATTTT
CDR3 length: 16
clone size: .
J gene: TRBJ1-5
V gene: TRBV7-2
D gene: .

CDR3 protein: CASSFRTGQNSPLHF
CDR3 DNA: TGTGCCAGCAGCTTTAGGACAGGACAAAATTCACCCCTCCACTTT
CDR3 length: 15
clone size: .
J gene: TRBJ1-6
V gene: TRBV7-2
D gene: TRBD1

CDR3 protein: CASSLAGTGELFF
CDR3 DNA: TGTGCCAGCAGCTTAGCCGGGACCGGGGAGCTGTTTTTT
CDR3 length: 13
clone size: once
J gene: TRBJ2-2
V gene: TRBV7-6
D gene: .

CDR3 protein: CASSIQGRQPQHF
CDR3 DNA: TGTGCCAGCAGTATCCAGGGTCGGCAGCCCCAGCATTTT
CDR3 length: 13
clone size: .
J gene: TRBJ1-5
V gene: TRBV28
D gene: .

CDR3 protein: CASSRDAAGEKLFF
CDR3 DNA: TGTGCCAGCAGCCGAGACGCGGCGGGTGAAAAACTGTTTTTT
CDR3 length: 14
clone size: .
J gene: TRBJ1-4
V gene: TRBV9
D gene: .

CDR3 protein: CASSLQGAGYTF
CDR3 DNA: TGTGCCAGCAGCTTACAGGGGGCAGGCTACACCTTC
CDR3 length: 12
clone size: .
J gene: TRBJ1-2
V gene: TRBV7-9
D gene: TRBD1

CDR3 protein: CASSLSTSGTNNEQFF
CDR3 DNA: TGTGCCAGCAGCTTAAGTACCAGCGGGACTAACAATGAGCAGTTCTTC
CDR3 length: 16
clone size: .
J gene: TRBJ2-1
V gene: TRBV11-2
D gene: TRBD2

CDR3 protein: CASVSRGGINEQFF
CDR3 DNA: TGTGCCAGCGTCTCGCGGGGGGGGATCAATGAGCAGTTCTTC
CDR3 length: 14
clone size: .
J gene: TRBJ2-1
V gene: TRBV28
D gene: TRBD2

CDR3 protein: CSSSLIFQGYTF
CDR3 DNA: TGTTCCAGCAGCTTAATCTTTCAGGGCTACACCTTC
CDR3 length: 12
clone size: .
J gene: TRBJ1-2
V gene: TRBV7-9
D gene: .

CDR3 protein: CASSLPDSTGELFF
CDR3 DNA: TGTGCCAGCAGCCTACCGGACAGCACCGGGGAGCTGTTTTTT
CDR3 length: 14
clone size: .
J gene: TRBJ2-2
V gene: TRBV6-5
D gene: .

CDR3 protein: CASSLERNQPQHF
CDR3 DNA: TGCGCCAGCAGCTTGGAGCGAAATCAGCCCCAGCATTTT
CDR3 length: 13
clone size: .
J gene: TRBJ1-5
V gene: TRBV5-1
D gene: .

CDR3 protein: CASSQDRKGVGYGYTF
CDR3 DNA: TGCGCCAGCAGCCAAGATCGGAAAGGGGTCGGCTATGGCTACACCTTC
CDR3 length: 16
clone size: .
J gene: TRBJ1-2
V gene: TRBV4-1
D gene: .

CDR3 protein: CASSLRPRGYYGHTF
CDR3 DNA: TGTGCCAGCAGTTTGAGGCCCAGGGGCTACTATGGCCACACCTTC
CDR3 length: 15
clone size: .
J gene: TRBJ1-2
V gene: TRBV28
D gene: .

CDR3 protein: CASSFRDRSYGYTF
CDR3 DNA: TGTGCCAGCAGCTTCCGGGACAGGAGCTATGGCTACACCTTC
CDR3 length: 14
clone size: .
J gene: TRBJ1-2
V gene: TRBV7-2
D gene: TRBD1

CDR3 protein: CASSQVPRSSYEQYF
CDR3 DNA: TGCGCCAGCAGCCAAGTTCCGCGGAGCTCCTACGAGCAGTACTTC
CDR3 length: 15
clone size: .
J gene: TRBJ2-7
V gene: TRBV4-1
D gene: .

CDR3 protein: CASSQGWDTEAFF
CDR3 DNA: TGTGCCAGCTCCCAGGGGTGGGACACTGAAGCTTTCTTT
CDR3 length: 13
clone size: .
J gene: TRBJ1-1
V gene: TRBV18
D gene: .

CDR3 protein: CASSPGLAGGQDTQYF
CDR3 DNA: TGTGCCAGCAGCCCGGGACTAGCGGGGGGTCAGGATACGCAGTATTTT
CDR3 length: 16
clone size: .
J gene: TRBJ2-3
V gene: TRBV5-6
D gene: TRBD2

CDR3 protein: CASSLAGGGGEWGTDTQYF
CDR3 DNA: TGTGCCAGCAGCTTGGCTGGAGGCGGGGGGGAATGGGGCACAGATACGCAGTATTTT
CDR3 length: 19
clone size: .
J gene: TRBJ2-3
V gene: TRBV5-6
D gene: TRBD2

CDR3 protein: CASSNIVGTDTQYF
CDR3 DNA: TGCGCCAGCAGCAATATCGTCGGCACAGATACGCAGTATTTT
CDR3 length: 14
clone size: .
J gene: TRBJ2-3
V gene: TRBV5-1
D gene: .

CDR3 protein: CAWSNLYEQYF
CDR3 DNA: TGTGCCTGGAGTAACTTATACGAGCAGTACTTC
CDR3 length: 11
clone size: .
J gene: TRBJ2-7
V gene: TRBV30
D gene: .